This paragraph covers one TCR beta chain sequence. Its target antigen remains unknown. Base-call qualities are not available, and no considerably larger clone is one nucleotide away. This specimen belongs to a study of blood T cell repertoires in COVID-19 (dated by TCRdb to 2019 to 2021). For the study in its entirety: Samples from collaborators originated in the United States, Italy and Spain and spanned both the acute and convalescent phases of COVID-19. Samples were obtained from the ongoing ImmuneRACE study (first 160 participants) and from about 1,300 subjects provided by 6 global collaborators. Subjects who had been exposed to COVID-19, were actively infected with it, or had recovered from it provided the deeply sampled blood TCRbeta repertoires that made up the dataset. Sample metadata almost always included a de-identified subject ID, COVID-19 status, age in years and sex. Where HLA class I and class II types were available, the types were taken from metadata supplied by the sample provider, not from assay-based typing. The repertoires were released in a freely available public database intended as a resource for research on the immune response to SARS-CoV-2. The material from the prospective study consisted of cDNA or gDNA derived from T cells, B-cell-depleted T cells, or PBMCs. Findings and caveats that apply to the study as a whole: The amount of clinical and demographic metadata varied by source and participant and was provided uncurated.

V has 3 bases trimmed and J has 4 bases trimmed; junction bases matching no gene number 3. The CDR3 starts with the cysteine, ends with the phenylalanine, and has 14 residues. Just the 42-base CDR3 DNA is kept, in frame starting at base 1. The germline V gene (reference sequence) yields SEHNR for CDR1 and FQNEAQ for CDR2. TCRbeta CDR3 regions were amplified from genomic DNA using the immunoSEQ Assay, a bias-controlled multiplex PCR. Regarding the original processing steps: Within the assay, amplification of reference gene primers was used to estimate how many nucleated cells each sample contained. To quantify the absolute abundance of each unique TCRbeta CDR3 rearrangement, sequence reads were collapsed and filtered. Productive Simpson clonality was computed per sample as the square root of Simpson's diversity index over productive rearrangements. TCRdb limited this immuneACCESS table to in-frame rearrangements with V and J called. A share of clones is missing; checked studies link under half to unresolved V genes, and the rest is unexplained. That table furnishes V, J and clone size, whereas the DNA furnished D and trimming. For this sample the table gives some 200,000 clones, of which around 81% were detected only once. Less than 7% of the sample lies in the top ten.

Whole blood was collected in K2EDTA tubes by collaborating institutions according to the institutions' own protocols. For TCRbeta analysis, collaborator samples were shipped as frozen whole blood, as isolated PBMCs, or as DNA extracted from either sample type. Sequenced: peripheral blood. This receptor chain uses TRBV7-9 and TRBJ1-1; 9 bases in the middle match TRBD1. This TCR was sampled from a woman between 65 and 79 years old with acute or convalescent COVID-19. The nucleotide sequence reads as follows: TGTGCCAGCAGCTTCCAGGGACAGGGCACTGAAGCTTTCTTT. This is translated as CASSFQGQGTEAFF.